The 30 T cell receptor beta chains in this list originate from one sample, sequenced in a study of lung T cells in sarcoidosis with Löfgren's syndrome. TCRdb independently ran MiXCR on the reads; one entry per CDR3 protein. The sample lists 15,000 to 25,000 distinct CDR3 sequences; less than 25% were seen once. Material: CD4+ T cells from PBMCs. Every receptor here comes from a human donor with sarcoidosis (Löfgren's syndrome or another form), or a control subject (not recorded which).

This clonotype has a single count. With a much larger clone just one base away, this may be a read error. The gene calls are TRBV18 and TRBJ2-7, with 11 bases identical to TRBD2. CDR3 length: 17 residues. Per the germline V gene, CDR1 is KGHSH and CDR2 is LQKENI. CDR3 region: CAGSPLTTSGASYEQYF. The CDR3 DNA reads TGTGCCGGCTCACCACTGACGACTAGCGGGGCCTCCTACGAGCAGTACTTC. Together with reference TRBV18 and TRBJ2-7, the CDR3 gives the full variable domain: NAGVMQNPRHLVRRRGQEARLRCSPMKGHSHVYWYRQLPEEGLKFMVYLQKENIIDESGMPKERFSAEFPKEGPSILRIQQVVRGDSAAYFCAGSPLTTSGASYEQYFGPGTRLTVT.

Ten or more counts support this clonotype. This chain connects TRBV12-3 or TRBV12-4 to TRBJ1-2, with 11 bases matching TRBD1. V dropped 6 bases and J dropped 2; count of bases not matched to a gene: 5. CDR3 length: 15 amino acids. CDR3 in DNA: TGTGCCAGCAGCCGGACAGGGGGCGCAAACTATGGCTACACCTTC. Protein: CASSRTGGANYGYTF.

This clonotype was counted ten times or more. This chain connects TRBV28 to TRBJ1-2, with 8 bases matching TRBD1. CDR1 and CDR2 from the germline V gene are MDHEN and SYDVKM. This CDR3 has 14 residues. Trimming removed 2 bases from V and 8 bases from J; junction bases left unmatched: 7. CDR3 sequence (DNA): TGTGCCAGCAGTTTAGCAGGACAGGGTCAGGGCTACACCTTC. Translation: CASSLAGQGQGYTF.

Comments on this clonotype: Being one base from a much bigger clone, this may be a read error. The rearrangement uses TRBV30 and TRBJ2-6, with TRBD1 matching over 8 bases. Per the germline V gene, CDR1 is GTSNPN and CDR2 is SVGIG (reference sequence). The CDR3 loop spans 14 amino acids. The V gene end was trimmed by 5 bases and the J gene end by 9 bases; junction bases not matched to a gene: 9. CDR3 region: CAWARDRSLNVLTF. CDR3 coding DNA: TGTGCCTGGGCCCGGGACAGGTCTCTCAACGTCCTGACTTTC.

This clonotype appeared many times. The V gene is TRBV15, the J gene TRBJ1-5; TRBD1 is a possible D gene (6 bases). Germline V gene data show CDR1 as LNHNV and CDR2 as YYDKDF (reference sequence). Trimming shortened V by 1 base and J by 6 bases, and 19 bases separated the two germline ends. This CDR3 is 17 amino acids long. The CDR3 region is CATSRAIRGGRAQPQHF. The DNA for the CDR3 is TGTGCCACCAGCAGAGCGATTAGGGGGGGAAGAGCTCAGCCCCAGCATTTT.

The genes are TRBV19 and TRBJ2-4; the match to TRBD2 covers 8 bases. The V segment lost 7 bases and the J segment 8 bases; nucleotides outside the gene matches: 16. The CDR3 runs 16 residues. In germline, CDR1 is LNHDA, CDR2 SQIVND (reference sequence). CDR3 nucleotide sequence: TGTGCCAGTACTCCGGGAGGGAAACTCCGAGGGGACATTCAGTACTTC. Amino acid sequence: CASTPGGKLRGDIQYF.

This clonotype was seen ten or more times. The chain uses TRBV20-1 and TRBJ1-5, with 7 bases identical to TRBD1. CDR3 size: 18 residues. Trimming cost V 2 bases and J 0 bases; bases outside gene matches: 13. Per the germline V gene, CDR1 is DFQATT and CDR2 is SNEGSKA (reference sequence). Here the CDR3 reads CSARSLGRGGYSNQPQHF. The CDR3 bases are TGCAGTGCTAGATCCCTGGGCAGGGGGGGTTATAGCAATCAGCCCCAGCATTTT.

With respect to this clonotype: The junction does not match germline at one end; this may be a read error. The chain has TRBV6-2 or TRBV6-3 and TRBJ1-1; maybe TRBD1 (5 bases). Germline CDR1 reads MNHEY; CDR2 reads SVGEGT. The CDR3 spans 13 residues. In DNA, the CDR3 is TGTGCCAGCAGCAGCAACGGGGCACCTGAAGCTCTCTTT. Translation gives CASSSNGAPEALF.

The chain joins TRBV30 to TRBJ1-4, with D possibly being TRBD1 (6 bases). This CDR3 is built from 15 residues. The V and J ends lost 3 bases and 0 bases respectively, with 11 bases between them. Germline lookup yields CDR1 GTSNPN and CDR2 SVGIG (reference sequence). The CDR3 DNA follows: TGTGCCTGGAGCGCAGGGACATCAACTAATGAAAAACTGTTTTTT. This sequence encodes CAWSAGTSTNEKLFF. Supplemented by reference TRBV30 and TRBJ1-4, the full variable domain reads SQTIHQWPATLVQPVGSPLSLECTVEGTSNPNLYWYRQAAGRGLQLLFYSVGIGQISSEVPQNLSASRPQDRQFILSSKKLLLSDSGFYLCAWSAGTSTNEKLFFGSGTQLSVL.

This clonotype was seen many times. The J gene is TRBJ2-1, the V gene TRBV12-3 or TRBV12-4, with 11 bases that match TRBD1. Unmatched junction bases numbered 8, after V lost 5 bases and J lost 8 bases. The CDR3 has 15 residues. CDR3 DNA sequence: TGTGCCAGCAGTCTCCGGGACAGGGGGGATCATGAGCAGTTCTTC. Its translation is CASSLRDRGDHEQFF.

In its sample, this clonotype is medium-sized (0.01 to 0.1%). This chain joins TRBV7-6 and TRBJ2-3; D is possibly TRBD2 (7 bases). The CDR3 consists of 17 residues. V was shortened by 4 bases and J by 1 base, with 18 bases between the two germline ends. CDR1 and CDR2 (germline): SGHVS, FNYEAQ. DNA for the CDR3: TGTGCCAGCAGCTACCCCCGGGGGGCAGGTGGCACAGATACGCAGTATTTT. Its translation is CASSYPRGAGGTDTQYF.

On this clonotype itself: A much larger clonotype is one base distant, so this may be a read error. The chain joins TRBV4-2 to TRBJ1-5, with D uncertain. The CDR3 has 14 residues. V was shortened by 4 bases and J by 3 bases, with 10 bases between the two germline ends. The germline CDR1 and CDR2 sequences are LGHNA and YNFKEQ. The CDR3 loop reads CASSPDTYNQPQHF. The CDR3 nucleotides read TGTGCCAGCAGCCCAGACACCTACAATCAGCCCCAGCATTTT.

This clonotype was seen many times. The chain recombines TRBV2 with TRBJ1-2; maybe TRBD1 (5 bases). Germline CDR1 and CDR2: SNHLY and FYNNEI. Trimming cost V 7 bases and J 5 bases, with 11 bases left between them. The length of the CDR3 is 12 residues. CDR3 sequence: CASTGEEYGYTF. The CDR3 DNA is TGTGCCAGCACGGGGGAGGAATATGGCTACACCTTC.

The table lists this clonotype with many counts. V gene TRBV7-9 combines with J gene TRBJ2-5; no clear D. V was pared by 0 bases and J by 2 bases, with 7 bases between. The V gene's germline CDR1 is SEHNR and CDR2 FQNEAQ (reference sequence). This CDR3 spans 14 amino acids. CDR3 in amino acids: CASSLASGQETQYF. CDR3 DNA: TGTGCCAGCAGCTTAGCGAGTGGACAAGAGACCCAGTACTTC.

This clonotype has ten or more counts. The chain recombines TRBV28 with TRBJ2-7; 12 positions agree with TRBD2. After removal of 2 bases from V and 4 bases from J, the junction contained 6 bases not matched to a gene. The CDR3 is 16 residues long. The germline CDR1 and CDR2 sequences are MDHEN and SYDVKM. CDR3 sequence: CASSLRTSGIKYEQYF. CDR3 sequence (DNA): TGTGCCAGCAGTTTAAGGACTAGCGGGATAAAGTACGAGCAGTACTTC.

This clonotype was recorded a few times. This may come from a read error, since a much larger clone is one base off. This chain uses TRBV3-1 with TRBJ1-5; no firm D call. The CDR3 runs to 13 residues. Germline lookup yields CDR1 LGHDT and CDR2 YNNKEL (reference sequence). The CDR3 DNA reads TGTGCCAGCAGCCAAGACGTAAATCAGTCCCAGCATTTT. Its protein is CASSQDVNQSQHF.

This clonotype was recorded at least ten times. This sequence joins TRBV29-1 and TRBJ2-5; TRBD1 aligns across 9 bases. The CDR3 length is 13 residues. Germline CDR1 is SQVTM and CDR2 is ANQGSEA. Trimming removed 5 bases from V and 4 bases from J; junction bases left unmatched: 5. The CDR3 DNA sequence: TGCAGCGTTTCTGCGGACAGGGGAGAGACCCAGTACTTC. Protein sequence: CSVSADRGETQYF. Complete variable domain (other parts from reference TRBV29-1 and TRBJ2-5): SAVISQKPSRDICQRGTSLTIQCQVDSQVTMMFWYRQQPGQSLTLIATANQGSEATYESGFVIDKFPISRPNLTFSTLTVSNMSPEDSSIYLCSVSADRGETQYFGPGTRLLVL.

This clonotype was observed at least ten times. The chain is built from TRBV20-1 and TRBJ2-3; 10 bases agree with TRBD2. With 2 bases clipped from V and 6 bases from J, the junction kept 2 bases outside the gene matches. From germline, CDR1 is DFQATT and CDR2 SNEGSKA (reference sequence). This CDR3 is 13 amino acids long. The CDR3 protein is CSARLAGVDTQYF. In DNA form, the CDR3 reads TGCAGTGCTAGACTAGCGGGAGTGGATACGCAGTATTTT.

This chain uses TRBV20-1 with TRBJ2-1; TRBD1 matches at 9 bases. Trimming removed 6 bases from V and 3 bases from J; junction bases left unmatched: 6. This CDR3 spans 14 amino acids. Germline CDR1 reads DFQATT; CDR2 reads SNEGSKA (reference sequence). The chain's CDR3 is CSAPDRGSYNEQFF. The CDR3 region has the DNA TGCAGTGCGCCGGACAGGGGTAGCTACAATGAGCAGTTCTTC.

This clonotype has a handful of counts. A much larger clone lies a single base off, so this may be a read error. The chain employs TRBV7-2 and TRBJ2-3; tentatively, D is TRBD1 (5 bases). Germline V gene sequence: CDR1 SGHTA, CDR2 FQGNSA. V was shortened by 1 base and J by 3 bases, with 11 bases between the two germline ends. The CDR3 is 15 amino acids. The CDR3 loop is CASSLEGAVTDTQYF. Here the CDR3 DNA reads TGTGCCAGCAGCTTAGAAGGGGCAGTAACAGATACGCAGTATTTT.

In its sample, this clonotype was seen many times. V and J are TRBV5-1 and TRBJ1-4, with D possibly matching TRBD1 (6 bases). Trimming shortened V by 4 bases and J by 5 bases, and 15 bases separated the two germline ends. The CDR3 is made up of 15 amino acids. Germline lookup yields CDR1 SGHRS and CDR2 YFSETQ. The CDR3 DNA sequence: TGCGCCAGCAGCGGCTCAGGGGTGCCGAATGAAAAACTGTTTTTT. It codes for CASSGSGVPNEKLFF.

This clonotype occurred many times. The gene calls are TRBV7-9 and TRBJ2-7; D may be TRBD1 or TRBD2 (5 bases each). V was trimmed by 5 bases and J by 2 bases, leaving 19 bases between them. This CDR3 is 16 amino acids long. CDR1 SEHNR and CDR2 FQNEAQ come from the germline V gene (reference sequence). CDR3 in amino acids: CASSPKPRDVAYEQYF. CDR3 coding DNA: TGTGCCAGCAGCCCAAAACCTCGGGACGTTGCCTACGAGCAGTACTTC.

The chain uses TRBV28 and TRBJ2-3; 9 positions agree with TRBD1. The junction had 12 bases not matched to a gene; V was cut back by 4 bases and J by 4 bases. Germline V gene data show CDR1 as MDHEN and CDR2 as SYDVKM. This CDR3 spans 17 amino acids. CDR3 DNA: TGTGCCAGCAGTTCTCTTGGGGGGGGACAGGGTGCAGATACGCAGTATTTT. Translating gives CASSSLGGGQGADTQYF.

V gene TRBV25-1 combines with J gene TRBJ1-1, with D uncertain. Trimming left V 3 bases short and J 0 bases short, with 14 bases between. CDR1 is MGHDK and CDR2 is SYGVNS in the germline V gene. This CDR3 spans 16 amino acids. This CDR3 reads CASSEEGRWMNTEAFF. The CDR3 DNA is TGTGCCAGCAGTGAGGAAGGACGGTGGATGAACACTGAAGCTTTCTTT.

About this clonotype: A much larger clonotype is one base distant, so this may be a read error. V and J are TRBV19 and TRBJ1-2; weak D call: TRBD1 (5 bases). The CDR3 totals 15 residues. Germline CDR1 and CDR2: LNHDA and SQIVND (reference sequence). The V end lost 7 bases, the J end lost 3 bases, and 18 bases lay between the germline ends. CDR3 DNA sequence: TGTGCCAGTACCTCCCGCAGGGTCGAGGACTATGGCTACACCTTC. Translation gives CASTSRRVEDYGYTF.

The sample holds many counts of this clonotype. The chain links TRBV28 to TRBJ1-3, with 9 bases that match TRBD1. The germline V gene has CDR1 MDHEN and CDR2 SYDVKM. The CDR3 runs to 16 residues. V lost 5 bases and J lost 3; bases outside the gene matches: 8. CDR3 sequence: CASSPAGTGYGNTIYF. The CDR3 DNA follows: TGTGCCAGCAGTCCGGCCGGGACAGGGTATGGAAACACCATATATTTT.

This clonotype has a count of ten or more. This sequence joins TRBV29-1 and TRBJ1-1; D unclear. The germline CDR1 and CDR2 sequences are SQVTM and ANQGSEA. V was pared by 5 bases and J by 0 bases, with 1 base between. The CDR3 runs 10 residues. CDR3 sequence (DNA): TGCAGCGTTCTGAACACTGAAGCTTTCTTT. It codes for CSVLNTEAFF.

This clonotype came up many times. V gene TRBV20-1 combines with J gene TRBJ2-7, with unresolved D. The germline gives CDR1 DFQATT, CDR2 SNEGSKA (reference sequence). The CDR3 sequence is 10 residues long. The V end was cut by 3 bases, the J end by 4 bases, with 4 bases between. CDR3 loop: CSASPYEQYF. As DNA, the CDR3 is TGCAGTGCTAGCCCATACGAGCAGTACTTC.

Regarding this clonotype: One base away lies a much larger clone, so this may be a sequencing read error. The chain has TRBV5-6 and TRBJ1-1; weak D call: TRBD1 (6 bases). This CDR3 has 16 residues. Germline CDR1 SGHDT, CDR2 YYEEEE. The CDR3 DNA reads TGTGCCAGCAGCTTGTATACAGTATCTAGGGACACTGAAGCTTCCTTT. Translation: CASSLYTVSRDTEASF.

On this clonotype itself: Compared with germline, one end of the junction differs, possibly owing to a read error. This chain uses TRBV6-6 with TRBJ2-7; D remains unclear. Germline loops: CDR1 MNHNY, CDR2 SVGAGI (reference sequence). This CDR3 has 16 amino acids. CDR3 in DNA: TGTGCCAGCAGTGAATTGAGTGGACCCTTCTCCTACGGGCAGTACTTC. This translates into CASSELSGPFSYGQYF.